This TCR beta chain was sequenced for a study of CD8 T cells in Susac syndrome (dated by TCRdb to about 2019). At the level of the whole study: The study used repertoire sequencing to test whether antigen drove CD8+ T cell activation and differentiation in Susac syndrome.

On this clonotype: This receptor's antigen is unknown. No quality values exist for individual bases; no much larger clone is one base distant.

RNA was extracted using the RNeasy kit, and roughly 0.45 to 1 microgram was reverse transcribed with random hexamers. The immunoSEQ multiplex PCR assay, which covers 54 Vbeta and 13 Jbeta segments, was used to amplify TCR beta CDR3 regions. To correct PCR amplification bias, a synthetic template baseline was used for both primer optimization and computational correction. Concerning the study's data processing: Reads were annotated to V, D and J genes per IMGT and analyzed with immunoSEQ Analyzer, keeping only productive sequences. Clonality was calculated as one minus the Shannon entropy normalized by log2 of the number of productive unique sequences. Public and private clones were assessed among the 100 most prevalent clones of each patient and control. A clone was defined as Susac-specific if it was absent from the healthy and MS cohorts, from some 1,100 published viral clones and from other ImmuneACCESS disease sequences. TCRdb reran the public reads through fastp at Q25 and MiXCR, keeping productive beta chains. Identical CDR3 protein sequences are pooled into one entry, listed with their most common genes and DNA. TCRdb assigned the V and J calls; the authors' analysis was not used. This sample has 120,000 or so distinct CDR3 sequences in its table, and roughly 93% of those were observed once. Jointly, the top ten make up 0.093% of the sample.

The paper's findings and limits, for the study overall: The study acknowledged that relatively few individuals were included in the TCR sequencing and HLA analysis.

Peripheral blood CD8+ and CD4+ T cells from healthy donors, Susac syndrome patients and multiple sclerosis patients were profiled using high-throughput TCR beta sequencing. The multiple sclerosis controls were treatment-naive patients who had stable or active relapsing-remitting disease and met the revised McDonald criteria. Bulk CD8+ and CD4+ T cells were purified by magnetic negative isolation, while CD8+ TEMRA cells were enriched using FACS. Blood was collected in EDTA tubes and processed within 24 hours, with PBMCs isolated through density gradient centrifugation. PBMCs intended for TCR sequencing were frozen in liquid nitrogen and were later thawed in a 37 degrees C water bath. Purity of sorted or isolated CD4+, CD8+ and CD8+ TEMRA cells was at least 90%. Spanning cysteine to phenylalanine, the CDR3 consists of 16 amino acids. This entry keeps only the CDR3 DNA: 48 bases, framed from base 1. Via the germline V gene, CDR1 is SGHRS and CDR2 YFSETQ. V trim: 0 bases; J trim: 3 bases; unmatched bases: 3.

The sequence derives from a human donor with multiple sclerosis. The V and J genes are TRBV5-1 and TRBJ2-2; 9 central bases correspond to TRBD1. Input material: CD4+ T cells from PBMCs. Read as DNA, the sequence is TGCGCCAGCAGCTTGGCACAGGGGGCGGACACCGGGGAGCTGTTTTTT. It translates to CASSLAQGADTGELFF.